A single sample is the source of the 17 T cell receptor beta chains below, sequenced in a study of T cell changes during pregnancy in multiple sclerosis. The data were produced by immunoSEQ multiplex PCR, yet TCRdb's version contains in-frame clones alone and is incomplete. Of under 50,000 clones in the sample, approximately 92% were seen once. The sequencing here drew on CD8+ T cells from peripheral blood mononuclear cells, taken after pregnancy. The receptor set was obtained from a female donor with multiple sclerosis, enrolled in a pregnancy study.

This sequence joins TRBV6-6 and TRBJ1-1, with a possible D match to TRBD1 (6 bases). The germline V gene has CDR1 MNHNY and CDR2 SVGAGI (reference sequence). V dropped 1 base and J dropped 0 bases, with 9 bases sitting between them. CDR3 length: 15 residues. CDR3 region: CASSYFTGMNTEAFF. The CDR3 nucleotides read TGTGCCAGCAGTTACTTTACAGGGATGAACACTGAAGCTTTCTTT.

The J gene is TRBJ2-7, the V gene TRBV27, with a possible D match to TRBD1 (5 bases). The CDR3 is made up of 12 amino acids. Germline lookup yields CDR1 MNHEY and CDR2 SMNVEV (reference sequence). Deletions cut 1 base from V and 5 bases from J, with 6 bases between. The CDR3 nucleotides read TGTGCCAGCAGTTTATTAGGGGACGAGCAGTACTTC. Translation gives CASSLLGDEQYF.

The CDR3 DNA sequence: TGTGCCAGCAGCTTGACAGGGGACTTCTATGGCTACACCTTC. Its protein is CASSLTGDFYGYTF. V gene TRBV5-5 combines with J gene TRBJ1-2; 7 nucleotides agree with TRBD1. Trimming at V came to 1 base and at J to 4 bases, leaving 4 bases not matched to a gene. The CDR3 is 14 residues long. Germline CDR1 and CDR2: SGHKS and YYEKEE (reference sequence).

V gene TRBV7-2 combines with J gene TRBJ1-3; TRBD1 might be the D (5 bases). CDR3 length: 15 residues. Between the trimmed V and J ends, which lost 3 bases and 0 bases, there was a span of 9 bases. CDR1 SGHTA and CDR2 FQGNSA come from the germline V gene. CDR3 in amino acids: CASSLTASSGNTIYF. The CDR3 DNA reads TGTGCCAGCAGCTTGACAGCGAGCTCTGGAAACACCATATATTTT.

The chain recombines TRBV4-3 with TRBJ1-2; a possible D gene is TRBD1 (6 bases). CDR1 LGHNA and CDR2 YSLEER come from the germline V gene. The CDR3 runs 15 residues. V lost 0 bases, J lost 7 bases, and 15 bases lay in between. CDR3 residues: CASSQEGTWTGGYTF. CDR3 coding DNA: TGCGCCAGCAGCCAAGAAGGGACATGGACGGGTGGCTACACCTTC.

The chain is built from TRBV6-5 and TRBJ2-2; D is unresolved. This CDR3 has 15 amino acids. The germline gives CDR1 MNHEY, CDR2 SVGAGI. V lost 4 bases to trimming and J lost 4 bases, with 13 bases between them. In DNA, the CDR3 is TGTGCCAGCAGTTCGCCCCCCTCGGGCACCGGGGAGCTGTTTTTT. It specifies CASSSPPSGTGELFF.

CDR3 DNA sequence: TGTGCCAGCAGGGCAGGGGACTCCTATAATTCACCCCTCCACTTT. Protein product: CASRAGDSYNSPLHF. This chain joins TRBV6-5 and TRBJ1-6; D may be TRBD1 (6 bases). This CDR3 region has 15 residues. CDR1 and CDR2 (germline): MNHEY, SVGAGI. V was cut by 6 bases and J by 0 bases, with 9 bases left in between.

V gene TRBV7-9 combines with J gene TRBJ2-7; 8 bases fit TRBD1. This CDR3 is built from 15 residues. The germline CDR1 and CDR2 sequences are SEHNR and FQNEAQ (reference sequence). Trimming removed 4 bases from V and 6 bases from J; junction bases left unmatched: 11. CDR3 residues: CASSSTDRGLGEQYF. As DNA, the CDR3 is TGTGCCAGCAGCTCGACCGACAGGGGTCTCGGCGAGCAGTACTTC.

The V and J genes are TRBV7-8 and TRBJ2-2; tentatively, D is TRBD2 (6 bases). Germline V gives CDR1 SGHVS, CDR2 FQNEAQ. The CDR3 spans 13 residues. The V and J ends lost 6 bases and 7 bases respectively, with 12 bases between them. CDR3 in DNA: TGTGCCAGCAGAAGTCTAGCGAACGGGGAGCTGTTTTTT. Translating gives CASRSLANGELFF.

V is TRBV7-3 and J is TRBJ1-1, with 9 bases that match TRBD1. The CDR3 runs 14 residues. CDR1 is SGHTA, CDR2 FQGTGA, per germline. Trimming at V came to 4 bases and at J to 4 bases, leaving 4 bases not matched to a gene. CDR3: CASSSTGQGTEAFF. The CDR3 nucleotides are TGTGCCAGCAGCTCCACGGGACAGGGCACTGAAGCTTTCTTT.

The chain links TRBV7-9 to TRBJ1-1; a weak D match, TRBD1 (5 bases). CDR1 is SEHNR, CDR2 FQNEAQ, per germline (reference sequence). This CDR3 has 12 residues. V was pared by 4 bases and J by 5 bases, with 8 bases between. CDR3 region: CASSWRGTEAFF. In DNA, the CDR3 is TGTGCCAGCAGCTGGAGGGGTACTGAAGCTTTCTTT.

DNA for the CDR3: TGTGCCAGCAGCTTGGGACAGGGAGCTGAAGCTTTCTTT. Translating it yields CASSLGQGAEAFF. The J gene is TRBJ1-1, the V gene TRBV7-8; 9 bases fit TRBD1. V lost 3 bases, J lost 6 bases, and 2 bases stayed unmatched. The length of the CDR3 is 13 residues. The V gene's germline CDR1 is SGHVS and CDR2 FQNEAQ. Full variable domain (outside the CDR3, taken from reference TRBV7-8 and TRBJ1-1): GAGVSQSPRYKVAKRGQDVALRCDPISGHVSLFWYQQALGQGPEFLTYFQNEAQLDKSGLPSDRFFAERPEGSVSTLKIQRTQQEDSAVYLCASSLGQGAEAFFGQGTRLTVV.

The genes are TRBV5-1 and TRBJ2-7; D is unresolved. Germline lookup yields CDR1 SGHRS and CDR2 YFSETQ. Trimming stripped 0 bases from V and 3 bases from J, with 7 bases between. This CDR3 is built from 13 residues. CDR3 amino acids: CASSLAGFYEQYF. The CDR3 DNA reads TGCGCCAGCAGCTTGGCCGGGTTCTACGAGCAGTACTTC.

The chain carries TRBV2 and TRBJ1-4; 8 nucleotides match TRBD1. CDR3 length equals 13 residues. V trimming: 10 bases; J trimming: 8 bases; junction bases outside the gene matches: 9. Germline loops: CDR1 SNHLY, CDR2 FYNNEI. CDR3 amino acids: CAIRTGIGEKLFF. The CDR3 nucleotides read TGTGCCATAAGGACAGGGATTGGCGAAAAACTGTTTTTT.

The CDR3 reads CASLGLGSGTEAFF. The CDR3 DNA sequence: TGTGCCAGTCTTGGACTTGGGAGTGGCACTGAAGCTTTCTTT. This rearrangement joins TRBV6-5 to TRBJ1-1; D uncertain. V lost 9 bases and J 4 bases, leaving 18 bases between the germline ends. From germline, CDR1 is MNHEY and CDR2 SVGAGI. The CDR3 length is 14 residues.

The CDR3: CSVDDRKSMNTEAFF. The CDR3 coding sequence is TGCAGCGTTGATGACAGAAAGAGCATGAACACTGAAGCTTTCTTT. This chain joins TRBV29-1 and TRBJ1-1; maybe TRBD1 (5 bases). CDR1 is SQVTM and CDR2 is ANQGSEA in the germline V gene. CDR3 length equals 15 residues. V lost 3 bases and J lost 0, with 14 bases in between.

In its sample, this clone was seen a few times. This specimen includes other DNA sequences encoding the same CDR3. The chain recombines TRBV27 with TRBJ2-1; a possible D gene is TRBD2 (5 bases). The CDR3 has 13 residues. Germline V gene lookup returns CDR1 MNHEY and CDR2 SMNVEV (reference sequence). V was cut by 2 bases and J by 3 bases, with 5 bases left in between. The CDR3 DNA sequence: TGTGCCAGCAGTTTAGGGAGCTACAATGAGCAGTTCTTC. Protein: CASSLGSYNEQFF.